This T cell receptor beta chain was profiled in a study of OX40 agonist ivuxolimab in advanced cancers. Sampling times: baseline, cycle 4 day 1, cycle 7 day 1. CDR1 is MNHNY and CDR2 is SVGAGI in the germline V gene (reference sequence). This CDR3 comprises 15 residues. Between the trimmed V and J ends, which lost 0 bases and 5 bases, there was a span of 13 bases. The data were produced by immunoSEQ multiplex PCR, yet TCRdb's version contains in-frame clones alone and is incomplete. This table holds roughly 71,000 clones, about 85% found once. Notes on the study in general: Certain nonresponders likewise exhibited a low normalized T-cell clonal expansion. Relative to CD4+, CD8+ T cells held more expanded clones on average. Those patients achieving a partial response at 0.1-3.0 mg/kg showed among the lowest clonal expansion.

As to this clone: The antigen is unknown.

The V and J genes are TRBV6-6 and TRBJ1-1; D gene uncertain. The sequence was obtained from an adult with an advanced solid tumor such as melanoma, head and neck, liver or kidney cancer. Sequencing used CD4+ or CD8+ T cells sorted from blood, obtained in a trial of the OX40 agonist ivuxolimab. This CDR3 is CASSYSRAGDTEAFF. CDR3 bases: TGTGCCAGCAGTTACTCACGCGCCGGGGATACTGAAGCTTTCTTT.